What follows are 14 T cell receptor beta chains derived from one specimen sequenced in a study of vaccination and CD4 T cells after COVID-19. Which antigens these TCRs recognize remains unknown. The sample's treatment: roughly 11-day PBMC culture with coronavirus spike peptide pools or control peptides (ViraFEST assay). Before the COVID-19 pandemic (2011-2018), CD4+ T cells were obtained from the unexposed donor. The Oncomine TCR Beta short-read assay was applied to DNA of cultured CD4+ T cells. TCRdb used MiXCR to reprocess the PCR reads, holding one entry per CDR3 protein. This table holds fewer than 9,500 distinct CDR3 sequences, around half found once. The sequenced sample was CD4+ T cells from blood, cultured in vitro. Receptor source: a human donor in good health.

This sequence joins TRBV20-1 and TRBJ2-1, with a possible D match to TRBD2 (5 bases). CDR3 size: 12 residues. Germline V gene lookup returns CDR1 DFQATT and CDR2 SNEGSKA (reference sequence). V lost 4 bases to trimming and J lost 6 bases, with 10 bases between them. The CDR3 reads CSAKGSFNEQFF. The CDR3 nucleotides read TGCAGTGCTAAAGGGAGCTTCAATGAGCAGTTCTTC.

The rearrangement joins TRBV20-1 to TRBJ2-3, with D unresolved. Germline values: CDR1 DFQATT, CDR2 SNEGSKA (reference sequence). V was trimmed by 1 base and J by 1 base, leaving 12 bases between them. The CDR3 is 15 amino acids. CDR3 in DNA: TGCAGTGCTAGAGCCAGACGGTTACGCACAGATACGCAGTATTTT. Protein: CSARARRLRTDTQYF.

This clonotype was picked up a small number of times. The V and J genes are TRBV27 and TRBJ1-3; weak D call: TRBD1 (6 bases). V was cut by 6 bases and J by 0 bases, with 6 bases left in between. Germline-derived CDR1 and CDR2 are MNHEY and SMNVEV (reference sequence). This CDR3 spans 13 amino acids. This CDR3 is CASRDSSGNTIYF. The CDR3 DNA reads TGTGCCAGCAGGGACAGCTCTGGAAACACCATATATTTT.

In its sample, this clonotype was seen a few times. The chain is built from TRBV15 and TRBJ2-7; D gene unclear. CDR3 length: 14 amino acids. The V end was cut by 1 base, the J end by 2 bases, with 9 bases between. Germline values: CDR1 LNHNV, CDR2 YYDKDF (reference sequence). CDR3 loop: CATSRAAGTYEQYF. Here the CDR3 DNA reads TGTGCCACCAGCAGAGCGGCTGGAACCTACGAGCAGTACTTC.

V gene TRBV6-5 combines with J gene TRBJ2-1, with D hard to call. This CDR3 contains 14 residues. Germline assignment: CDR1 MNHEY and CDR2 SVGAGI. Trimming took off 3 bases at V and 9 bases at J, with 15 bases between the two ends. CDR3 coding DNA: TGTGCCAGCAGTTATGACCTTGCAGCGACTGAGCAGTTCTTC. Its translation is CASSYDLAATEQFF.

V and J are TRBV28 and TRBJ2-3, with no clear D. This CDR3 region has 13 residues. Per the germline V gene, CDR1 is MDHEN and CDR2 is SYDVKM. Trimming left V 1 base short and J 5 bases short, with 7 bases between. The CDR3 here is CASSLSGQDTQYF. Written as DNA, the CDR3 is TGTGCCAGCAGTTTATCTGGCCAAGATACGCAGTATTTT.

The rearrangement links TRBV20-1 to TRBJ1-4; 10 bases are a match to TRBD1. The germline CDR1 and CDR2 sequences are DFQATT and SNEGSKA (reference sequence). The CDR3 extends over 14 amino acids. Trimming took 5 bases from V and 7 from J; bases not matched to a gene: 7. The CDR3 region has the DNA TGCAGTGCTCTCCGGACAGGGGGAGGTGAAAAACTGTTTTTT. Amino acid sequence: CSALRTGGGEKLFF.

The chain recombines TRBV7-9 with TRBJ1-2; no definite D call. Looked up from germline, CDR1 is SEHNR and CDR2 is FQNEAQ (reference sequence). Trimming took 5 bases from V and 1 from J, leaving 5 bases between them. The CDR3 extends over 12 amino acids. CDR3 DNA sequence: TGTGCCAGCAGCCAAAGTAACTATGGCTACACCTTC. Translated, it gives CASSQSNYGYTF. The full variable domain, rest sourced from reference TRBV7-9 and TRBJ1-2, is DTGVSQNPRHKITKRGQNVTFRCDPISEHNRLYWYRQTLGQGPEFLTYFQNEAQLEKSRLLSDRFSAERPKGSFSTLEIQRTEQGDSAMYLCASSQSNYGYTFGSGTRLTVV.

The chain recombines TRBV27 with TRBJ2-5; weak D call: TRBD1 (6 bases). Germline loops: CDR1 MNHEY, CDR2 SMNVEV (reference sequence). Trimming removed 6 bases from V and 1 base from J, with 18 bases in between. The CDR3 totals 16 residues. The CDR3 sequence: CASRQGLRGIQETQYF. For the CDR3, the DNA is TGTGCCAGCAGGCAGGGTCTAAGGGGGATCCAAGAGACCCAGTACTTC.

V usage is TRBV2 and J usage is TRBJ2-7; no reliable D call. There are 12 residues in the CDR3. Germline CDR1 is SNHLY and CDR2 is FYNNEI. V dropped 0 bases and J dropped 7 bases, with 7 bases sitting between them. The CDR3: CASSEAPREQYF. In DNA, the CDR3 is TGTGCCAGCAGTGAAGCCCCGCGGGAGCAGTACTTC.

This clonotype was found once. The rearrangement links TRBV4-2 to TRBJ2-3; 9 positions match TRBD2. Losses at the gene ends were 4 bases for V and 2 bases for J; bases not matched to a gene: 4. The CDR3 is 15 amino acids. Looked up from germline, CDR1 is LGHNA and CDR2 is YNFKEQ. The CDR3 nucleotides are TGTGCCAGCAGCCGACTAGCGGAGACCACAGATACGCAGTATTTT. It specifies CASSRLAETTDTQYF.

The rearrangement uses TRBV5-4 and TRBJ1-2; the D gene is possibly TRBD1 (5 bases). The CDR3 sequence is 13 residues long. Per germline, CDR1 SGHNT and CDR2 YYREEE (reference sequence). The V gene lost 3 bases and the J gene lost 6 bases, with 12 bases spanning the gap. CDR3 nucleotides: TGTGCCAGCAGCTACCCGCAGGGAGATGGCTACACCTTC. It specifies CASSYPQGDGYTF.

A few counts support this clonotype. The V call is TRBV30, the J call TRBJ1-5; D gene uncertain. The V end was cut by 0 bases, the J end by 0 bases, with 9 bases between. CDR1 is GTSNPN and CDR2 is SVGIG in the germline V gene (reference sequence). The CDR3 spans 15 residues. The CDR3 region is CAWSVGRHSNQPQHF. The CDR3 region has the DNA TGTGCCTGGAGTGTTGGCAGGCATAGCAATCAGCCCCAGCATTTT.

This clonotype has more than one count but fewer than ten. CDR3 protein: CASRPRGQLMNTEAFF. The CDR3, as DNA: TGTGCCAGTAGGCCCAGGGGGCAGCTCATGAACACTGAAGCTTTCTTT. The chain combines TRBV19 with TRBJ1-1; 8 positions agree with TRBD1. Germline CDR1 is LNHDA and CDR2 is SQIVND (reference sequence). CDR3 length: 16 amino acids. V was clipped by 6 bases and J by 0 bases; unmatched bases: 9. Using reference TRBV19 and TRBJ1-1 for the parts outside the CDR3, the full variable domain is DGGITQSPKYLFRKEGQNVTLSCEQNLNHDAMYWYRQDPGQGLRLIYYSQIVNDFQKGDIAEGYSVSREKKESFPLTVTSAQKNPTAFYLCASRPRGQLMNTEAFFGQGTRLTVV.